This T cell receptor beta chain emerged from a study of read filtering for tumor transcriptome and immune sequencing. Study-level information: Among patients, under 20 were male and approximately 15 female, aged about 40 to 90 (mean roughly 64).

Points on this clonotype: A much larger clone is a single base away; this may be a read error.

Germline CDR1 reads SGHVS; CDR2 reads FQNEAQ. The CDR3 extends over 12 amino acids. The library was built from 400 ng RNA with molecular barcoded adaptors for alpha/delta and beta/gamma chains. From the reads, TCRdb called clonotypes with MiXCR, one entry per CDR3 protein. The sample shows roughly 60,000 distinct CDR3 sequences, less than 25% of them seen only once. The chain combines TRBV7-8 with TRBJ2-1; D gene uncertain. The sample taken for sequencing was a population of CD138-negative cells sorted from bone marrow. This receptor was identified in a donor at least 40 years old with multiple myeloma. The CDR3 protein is CASSFSRNGQFF. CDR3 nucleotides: TGTGCCAGCAGCTTCTCAAGAAATGGGCAGTTCTTC.